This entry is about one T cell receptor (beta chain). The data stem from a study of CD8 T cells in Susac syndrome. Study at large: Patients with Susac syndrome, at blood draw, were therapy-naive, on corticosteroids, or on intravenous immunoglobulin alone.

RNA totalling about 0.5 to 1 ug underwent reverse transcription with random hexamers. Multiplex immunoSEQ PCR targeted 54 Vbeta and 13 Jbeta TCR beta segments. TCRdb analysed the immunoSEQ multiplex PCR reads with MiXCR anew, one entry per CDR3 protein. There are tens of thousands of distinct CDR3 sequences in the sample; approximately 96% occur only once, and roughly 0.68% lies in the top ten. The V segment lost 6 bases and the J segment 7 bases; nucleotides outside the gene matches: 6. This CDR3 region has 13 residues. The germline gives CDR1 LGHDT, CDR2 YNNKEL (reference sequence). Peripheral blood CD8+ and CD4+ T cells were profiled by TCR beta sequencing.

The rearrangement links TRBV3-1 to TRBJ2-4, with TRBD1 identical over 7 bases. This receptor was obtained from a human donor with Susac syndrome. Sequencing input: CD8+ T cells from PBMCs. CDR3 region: CASRPSQGNIQYF. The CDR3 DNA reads TGTGCCAGCAGACCCTCACAGGGGAACATTCAGTACTTC.